The 29 T cell receptor beta chains below come from one sample, sequenced in a study of blood T cell repertoires in COVID-19. Produced via immunoSEQ multiplex PCR; TCRdb's table is partial and in-frame only. The data show about 270,000 clones, with around 81% seen just once and around 4.2% held by the top ten. Material for sequencing was peripheral blood. These receptors all stem from a woman between 45 and 60 years old with active or convalescent COVID-19.

The CDR3 region has the DNA TGTGCCAGCAGCTTAGATGGAAGCGGACTTTCCTACAATGAGCAGTTCTTC. This translates into CASSLDGSGLSYNEQFF. The V gene is TRBV11-3, the J gene TRBJ2-1; tentatively, D is TRBD2 (5 bases). This CDR3 spans 17 amino acids. Trimming took 0 bases from V and 1 from J, leaving 13 bases between them. Germline values: CDR1 SGHNT, CDR2 YENEEA.

The chain recombines TRBV11-1 with TRBJ2-3, with TRBD2 identical over 7 bases. Germline V CDR1 and CDR2: SGHAT, FQDESV (reference sequence). CDR3 length: 16 amino acids. The J segment lost 0 bases and the V segment lost 1 base, leaving 4 bases of the junction unmatched. The CDR3 DNA sequence: TGTGCCAGCAGCTTAGGTGTGGGGGGGAGCACAGATACGCAGTATTTT. Amino acid sequence: CASSLGVGGSTDTQYF.

This clone came up once. J is TRBJ2-3 and V is TRBV5-1; no reliable D call. Trimming took 1 base from V and 5 from J, leaving 5 bases between them. CDR3 length: 12 amino acids. Germline assignment: CDR1 SGHRS and CDR2 YFSETQ. CDR3 sequence reads: CASSLSGDTQYF. Written as DNA, the CDR3 is TGCGCCAGCAGCTTGTCGGGAGATACGCAGTATTTT.

V usage is TRBV10-3 and J usage is TRBJ1-1; 7 nucleotides line up with TRBD1. Per germline, CDR1 ENHRY and CDR2 SYGVKD. V trimming: 4 bases; J trimming: 1 base; junction bases outside the gene matches: 6. This CDR3 region has 15 residues. The CDR3 DNA reads TGTGCCATCAGTGCAGGGGGATCGTGGAACACTGAAGCTTTCTTT. The encoded protein is CAISAGGSWNTEAFF.

DNA of the CDR3: TGTGCCAGTAGTATAGTGACTAGCGGTTCTGGGGAGCTGTTTTTT. Amino acids: CASSIVTSGSGELFF. The chain employs TRBV19 and TRBJ2-2; the match to TRBD2 covers 9 bases. Germline V CDR1 and CDR2: LNHDA, SQIVND (reference sequence). The CDR3 extends over 15 amino acids. The junction had 5 bases not matched to a gene; V was cut back by 1 base and J by 8 bases.

The V gene is TRBV25-1, the J gene TRBJ2-1; D is perhaps TRBD2 (5 bases). V was cut by 6 bases and J by 4 bases, with 10 bases left in between. The germline V gene has CDR1 MGHDK and CDR2 SYGVNS. This CDR3 has 13 amino acids. This CDR3 reads CASRDAGYNEQFF. The DNA for the CDR3 is TGTGCCAGCAGGGACGCGGGTTACAATGAGCAGTTCTTC.

The chain uses TRBV2 and TRBJ1-2, with TRBD1 matching 10 bases. Germline V gives CDR1 SNHLY, CDR2 FYNNEI. Trimming cost V 5 bases and J 7 bases; bases outside gene matches: 7. The CDR3 is 14 residues long. CDR3 nucleotide sequence: TGTGCCAGCAGTTTCGGGACAGGGGAAGGTGGCTACACCTTC. This gives the protein CASSFGTGEGGYTF.

The chain employs TRBV2 and TRBJ1-6, with a possible D match to TRBD1 (6 bases). Germline V lookup: CDR1 SNHLY, CDR2 FYNNEI. The V and J ends lost 8 bases and 3 bases respectively, with 14 bases between them. The CDR3 runs 15 residues. The CDR3 DNA follows: TGTGCCAGCCGGCGTAGGACAGACTATAATTCACCCCTCCACTTT. Translated: CASRRRTDYNSPLHF.

V is TRBV5-1 and J is TRBJ2-1; maybe TRBD2 (6 bases). Germline V lookup: CDR1 SGHRS, CDR2 YFSETQ. V dropped 0 bases and J dropped 0 bases, with 13 bases sitting between them. The CDR3 covers 17 residues. This chain's CDR3 is CASSLVGSGSSYNEQFF. The DNA for the CDR3 is TGCGCCAGCAGCTTGGTTGGTAGCGGAAGCTCCTACAATGAGCAGTTCTTC.

V is TRBV7-9 and J is TRBJ2-5; the D gene is possibly TRBD1 (5 bases). With 6 bases removed from V and 3 bases from J, the gap between germline ends came to 5 bases. CDR3 size: 11 residues. CDR1 and CDR2 (germline): SEHNR, FQNEAQ (reference sequence). In DNA, the CDR3 is TGTGCCAGCAGGACAGAAGAGACCCAGTACTTC. Residues: CASRTEETQYF.

This chain joins TRBV6-1 and TRBJ1-3; 11 bases match TRBD1. The germline V gene has CDR1 MNHNS and CDR2 SASEGT. Losses at the gene ends were 1 base for V and 3 bases for J; bases not matched to a gene: 8. This CDR3 has 18 amino acids. The DNA of the CDR3 is TGTGCCAGCAGTGAAGGGGTTTGGACAGGGGGCGTTGGAAACACCATATATTTT. Translated: CASSEGVWTGGVGNTIYF.

This chain uses TRBV19 with TRBJ1-1, with TRBD1 matching over 8 bases. This CDR3 is 15 amino acids long. Germline-derived CDR1 and CDR2 are LNHDA and SQIVND (reference sequence). V trimming: 3 bases; J trimming: 4 bases; junction bases outside the gene matches: 7. As DNA, the CDR3 is TGTGCCAGTAGTATTCCCACAGGGGGACGCACTGAAGCTTTCTTT. Its protein product is CASSIPTGGRTEAFF.

V gene TRBV27 combines with J gene TRBJ2-1, with TRBD2 matching 12 bases. CDR1 is MNHEY and CDR2 is SMNVEV in the germline V gene (reference sequence). This CDR3 is built from 15 residues. The V and J ends lost 5 bases and 5 bases, in that order; junction bases with no gene match: 4. The CDR3 loop reads CASSPWTSGDNEQFF. CDR3 coding DNA: TGTGCCAGCAGTCCATGGACTAGCGGGGACAATGAGCAGTTCTTC.

The chain combines TRBV27 with TRBJ1-1; 7 positions agree with TRBD1. Germline-derived CDR1 and CDR2 are MNHEY and SMNVEV (reference sequence). The ends lost 2 bases at V and 1 base at J; junction bases unmatched: 7. The CDR3 has 16 residues. CDR3 in DNA: TGTGCCAGCAGTTTAGGCAACAGGGGCCCGAACACTGAAGCTTTCTTT. Translation: CASSLGNRGPNTEAFF.

This clone was observed a single time. CDR3 sequence reads: CAISEWGGDEKLFF. The CDR3 DNA follows: TGTGCCATCAGTGAATGGGGGGGGGATGAAAAACTGTTTTTT. The chain has TRBV10-3 and TRBJ1-4, with D perhaps TRBD1 (5 bases). CDR3 size: 14 residues. V was trimmed by 3 bases and J by 6 bases, leaving 11 bases between them. Germline CDR1 reads ENHRY; CDR2 reads SYGVKD.

The CDR3 sequence is CASSPTPRGWSSYEQYF. The CDR3 bases are TGCGCCAGCAGCCCGACCCCAAGGGGATGGAGCTCCTACGAGCAGTACTTC. The V gene is TRBV5-1, the J gene TRBJ2-7; D may be TRBD1 (5 bases). This CDR3 comprises 17 residues. Per germline, CDR1 SGHRS and CDR2 YFSETQ. Trimming left V 4 bases short and J 0 bases short, with 20 bases between.

CDR3 region: CASSLFYNEKLFF. CDR3 bases: TGTGCCAGCAGTTTATTTTATAATGAAAAACTGTTTTTT. The chain carries TRBV27 and TRBJ1-4; no clear D gene. The CDR3 has 13 residues. Germline CDR1 and CDR2: MNHEY and SMNVEV (reference sequence). Trimming stripped 1 base from V and 4 bases from J, with 4 bases between. Full variable domain (rest looked up from reference TRBV27 and TRBJ1-4): EAQVTQNPRYLITVTGKKLTVTCSQNMNHEYMSWYRQDPGLGLRQIYYSMNVEVTDKGDVPEGYKVSRKEKRNFPLILESPSPNQTSLYFCASSLFYNEKLFFGSGTQLSVL.

The chain couples TRBV5-4 to TRBJ2-7, with 7 bases matching TRBD1. J was trimmed by 3 bases and V by 5 bases; bases with no gene match: 20. Germline V gene data show CDR1 as SGHNT and CDR2 as YYREEE (reference sequence). The length of the CDR3 is 18 residues. CDR3 sequence reads: CASRRGPATGTAIYEQYF. CDR3 nucleotide sequence: TGTGCCAGCAGACGGGGCCCGGCAACGGGGACAGCGATCTACGAGCAGTACTTC.

The V gene is TRBV18, the J gene TRBJ2-5; TRBD2 agrees at 11 bases. V lost 3 bases, J lost 5 bases, and 8 bases stayed unmatched. Per the germline V gene, CDR1 is KGHSH and CDR2 is LQKENI. The CDR3 runs to 16 residues. The CDR3 is CASSPLGGLAVETQYF. The CDR3 coding sequence is TGTGCCAGCTCACCCCTAGGGGGACTAGCGGTGGAGACCCAGTACTTC.

This chain uses TRBV19 with TRBJ1-2, with D tentatively TRBD1 (6 bases). The V and J ends lost 7 bases and 7 bases respectively, with 28 bases between them. There are 17 residues in the CDR3. Germline assignment: CDR1 LNHDA and CDR2 SQIVND (reference sequence). CDR3 coding DNA: TGTGCCAGTAAAAACAAGGGGGACGGGCATCGACGGGGTGGCTACACCTTC. Its protein is CASKNKGDGHRRGGYTF.

The chain couples TRBV27 to TRBJ1-2; 9 bases align to TRBD1. The germline V gene encodes CDR1 MNHEY and CDR2 SMNVEV (reference sequence). The CDR3 has 14 amino acids. V trimming: 4 bases; J trimming: 7 bases; junction bases outside the gene matches: 7. DNA of the CDR3: TGTGCCAGCAGTTCACAGGGGGCACGGGCTGGCTACACCTTC. Translating it yields CASSSQGARAGYTF.

The rearrangement uses TRBV12-3 or TRBV12-4 and TRBJ1-6; 8 bases fit TRBD1. J was trimmed by 10 bases and V by 6 bases; bases with no gene match: 5. This CDR3 contains 13 residues. In nucleotides, the CDR3 is TGTGCCAGCAGCCGGGACAGGATATCACCCCTCCACTTT. Translation gives CASSRDRISPLHF.

The chain employs TRBV6-1 and TRBJ1-1; the D gene is possibly TRBD1 (6 bases). V lost 1 base to trimming and J lost 8 bases, with 20 bases between them. The CDR3 is made up of 16 amino acids. Germline V gene lookup returns CDR1 MNHNS and CDR2 SASEGT. The CDR3 region has the DNA TGTGCCAGCAGTGAAGGTATTGCGCCGACAGGCCTAGAAGCTTTCTTT. This gives the protein CASSEGIAPTGLEAFF.

The CDR3 region has the DNA TGTGCCAGTAGGGGGAAGGGGGCAACTAATGAAAAACTGTTTTTT. This gives the protein CASRGKGATNEKLFF. The chain combines TRBV19 with TRBJ1-4, with D perhaps matching TRBD1 (6 bases). Germline values: CDR1 LNHDA, CDR2 SQIVND (reference sequence). This CDR3 is 15 amino acids long. V was pared by 6 bases and J by 0 bases, with 11 bases between.

The sample holds one count of this clone. The rearrangement joins TRBV12-3 or TRBV12-4 to TRBJ2-2; D gene uncertain. The V and J ends lost 8 bases and 3 bases respectively, with 7 bases between them. The CDR3 spans 12 residues. The DNA for the CDR3 is TGTGCCAGCCGTCGGGACACCGGGGAGCTGTTTTTT. It encodes CASRRDTGELFF.

V usage is TRBV6-5 and J usage is TRBJ2-2, with D perhaps matching TRBD2 (6 bases). The V and J ends lost 5 bases and 4 bases respectively, with 14 bases between them. CDR1 and CDR2 from the germline V gene are MNHEY and SVGAGI. The CDR3 contains 15 residues. The CDR3 DNA sequence: TGTGCCAGCAGTATCATGAGCGGGCTCACCGGGGAGCTGTTTTTT. It translates to CASSIMSGLTGELFF.

This chain joins TRBV6-4 and TRBJ1-2, with TRBD1 identical over 7 bases. The CDR3 loop spans 16 amino acids. Looked up from germline, CDR1 is MRHNA and CDR2 is SNTAGT. The ends lost 8 bases at V and 3 bases at J; junction bases unmatched: 15. The CDR3 bases are TGTGCCAGCCCCACGGGACAGCCTCTAGTTCACTATGGCTACACCTTC. This translates into CASPTGQPLVHYGYTF.

V and J are TRBV19 and TRBJ2-1; D is possibly TRBD2 (5 bases). Germline V gene lookup returns CDR1 LNHDA and CDR2 SQIVND (reference sequence). V was cut by 7 bases and J by 1 base, with 20 bases left in between. CDR3 length: 17 residues. As DNA, the CDR3 is TGTGCCAGTACCTCTACCGGGGAGACTCTTTCCTACAATGAGCAGTTCTTC. Translated, it gives CASTSTGETLSYNEQFF.

The CDR3 DNA follows: TGTGCCAGCAGTTTCCGCACAGGGCACATCTTAGCTAACTATGGCTACACCTTC. This sequence encodes CASSFRTGHILANYGYTF. The genes are TRBV27 and TRBJ1-2; the D gene is possibly TRBD1 (6 bases). The CDR3 extends over 18 amino acids. Germline CDR1 and CDR2: MNHEY and SMNVEV (reference sequence). V gave up 3 bases and J gave up 0 bases, with 20 bases separating them.